The TCR beta chain described here comes from a study of control samples from healthy donors and cancer patients. Per the germline V gene, CDR1 is MDHEN and CDR2 is SYDVKM. V was trimmed by 10 bases and J by 1 base, leaving 10 bases between them. This CDR3 spans 12 amino acids. Method: immunoSEQ multiplex PCR; TCRdb's copy keeps in-frame clones and lacks some. This sample carries about 250,000 clones, roughly 80% of them seen once, and the ten largest clones take about an eighth. Sequenced: PBMCs. This rearrangement joins TRBV28 to TRBJ1-2; D gene unclear. The receptor was isolated from an older woman with lung cancer. The CDR3 coding sequence is TGTGCCACCCTAAATAATAACTATGGCTACACCTTC. Its protein product is CATLNNNYGYTF.